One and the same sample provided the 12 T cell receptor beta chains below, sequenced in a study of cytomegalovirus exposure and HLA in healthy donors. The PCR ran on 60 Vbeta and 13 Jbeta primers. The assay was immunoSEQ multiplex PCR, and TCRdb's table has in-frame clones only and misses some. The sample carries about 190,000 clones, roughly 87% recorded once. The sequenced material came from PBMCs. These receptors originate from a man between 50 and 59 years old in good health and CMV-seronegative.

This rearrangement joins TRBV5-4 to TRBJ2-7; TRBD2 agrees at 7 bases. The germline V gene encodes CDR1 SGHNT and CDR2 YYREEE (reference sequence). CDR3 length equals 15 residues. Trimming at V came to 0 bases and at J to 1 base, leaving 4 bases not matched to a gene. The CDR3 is CASSLELAASYEQYF. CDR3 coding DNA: TGTGCCAGCAGCTTGGAGCTAGCGGCTTCCTACGAGCAGTACTTC. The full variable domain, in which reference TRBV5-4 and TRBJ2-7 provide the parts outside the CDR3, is ETGVTQSPTHLIKTRGQQVTLRCSSQSGHNTVSWYQQALGQGPQFIFQYYREEENGRGNFPPRFSGLQFPNYSSELNVNALELDDSALYLCASSLELAASYEQYFGPGTRLTVT.

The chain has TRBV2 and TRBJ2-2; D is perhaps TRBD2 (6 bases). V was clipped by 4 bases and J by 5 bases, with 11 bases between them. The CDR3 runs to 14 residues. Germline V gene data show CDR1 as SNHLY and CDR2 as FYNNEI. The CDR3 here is CASSGDCRTGELFF. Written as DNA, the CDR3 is TGTGCCAGCAGTGGGGACTGCCGGACCGGGGAGCTGTTTTTT.

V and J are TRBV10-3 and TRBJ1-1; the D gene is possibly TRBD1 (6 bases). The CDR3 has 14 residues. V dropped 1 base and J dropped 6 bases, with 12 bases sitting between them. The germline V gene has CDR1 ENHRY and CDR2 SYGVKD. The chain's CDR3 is CAISEFQGMAEAFF. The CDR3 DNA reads TGTGCCATCAGTGAGTTTCAGGGGATGGCTGAAGCTTTCTTT.

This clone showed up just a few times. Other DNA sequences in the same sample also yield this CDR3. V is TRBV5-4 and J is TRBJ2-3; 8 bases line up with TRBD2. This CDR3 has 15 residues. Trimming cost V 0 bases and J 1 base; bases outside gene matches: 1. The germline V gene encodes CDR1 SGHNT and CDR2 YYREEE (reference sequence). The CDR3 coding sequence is TGTGCCAGCAGCTTGGCGCGGGAGGGCACAGATACGCAGTATTTT. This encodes CASSLAREGTDTQYF.

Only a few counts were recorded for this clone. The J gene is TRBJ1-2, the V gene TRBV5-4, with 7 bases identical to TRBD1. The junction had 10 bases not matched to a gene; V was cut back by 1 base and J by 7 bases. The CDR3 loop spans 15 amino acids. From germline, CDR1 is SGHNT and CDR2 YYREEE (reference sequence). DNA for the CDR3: TGTGCCAGCAGCTTGACTACAGGGGCCCCCGGTGGCTACACCTTC. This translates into CASSLTTGAPGGYTF.

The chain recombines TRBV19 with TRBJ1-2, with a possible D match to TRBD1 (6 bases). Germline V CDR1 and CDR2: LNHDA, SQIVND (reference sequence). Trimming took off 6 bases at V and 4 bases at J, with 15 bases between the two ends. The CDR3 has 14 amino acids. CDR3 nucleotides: TGTGCCAGTAGACCCCAGGGGAACCTCTATGGCTACACCTTC. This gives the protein CASRPQGNLYGYTF.

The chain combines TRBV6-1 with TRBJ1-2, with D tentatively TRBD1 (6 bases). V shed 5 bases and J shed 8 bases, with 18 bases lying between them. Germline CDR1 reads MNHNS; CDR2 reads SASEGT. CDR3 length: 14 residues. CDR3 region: CASSISTGLGGYTF. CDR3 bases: TGTGCCAGCAGTATCAGCACAGGGTTGGGAGGCTACACCTTC.

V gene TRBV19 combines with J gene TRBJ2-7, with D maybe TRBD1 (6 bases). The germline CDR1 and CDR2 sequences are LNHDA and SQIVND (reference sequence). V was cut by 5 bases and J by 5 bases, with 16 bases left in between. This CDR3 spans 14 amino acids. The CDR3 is CASSRSGVMNEQYF. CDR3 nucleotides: TGTGCCAGTAGTCGGTCAGGGGTTATGAACGAGCAGTACTTC. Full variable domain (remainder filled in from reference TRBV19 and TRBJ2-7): DGGITQSPKYLFRKEGQNVTLSCEQNLNHDAMYWYRQDPGQGLRLIYYSQIVNDFQKGDIAEGYSVSREKKESFPLTVTSAQKNPTAFYLCASSRSGVMNEQYFGPGTRLTVT.

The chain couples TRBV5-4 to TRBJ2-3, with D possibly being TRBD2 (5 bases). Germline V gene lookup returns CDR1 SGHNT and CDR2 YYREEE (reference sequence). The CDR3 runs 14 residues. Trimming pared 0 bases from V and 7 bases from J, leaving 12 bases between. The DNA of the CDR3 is TGTGCCAGCAGCTTGGTTACGGGAACAAATACGCAGTATTTT. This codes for CASSLVTGTNTQYF.

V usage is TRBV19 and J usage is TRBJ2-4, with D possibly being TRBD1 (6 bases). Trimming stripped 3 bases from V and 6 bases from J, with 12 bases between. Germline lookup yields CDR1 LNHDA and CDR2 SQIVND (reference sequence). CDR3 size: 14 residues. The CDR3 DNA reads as TGTGCCAGTAGTATTTCCAGGGGTGGAAACATTCAGTACTTC. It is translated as CASSISRGGNIQYF.

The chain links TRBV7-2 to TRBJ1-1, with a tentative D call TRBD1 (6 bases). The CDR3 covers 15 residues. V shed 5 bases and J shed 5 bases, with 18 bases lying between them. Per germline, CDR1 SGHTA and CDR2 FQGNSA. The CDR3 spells CASSPPQGIGTEAFF. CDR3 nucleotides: TGTGCCAGCAGCCCGCCTCAGGGGATAGGAACTGAAGCTTTCTTT.

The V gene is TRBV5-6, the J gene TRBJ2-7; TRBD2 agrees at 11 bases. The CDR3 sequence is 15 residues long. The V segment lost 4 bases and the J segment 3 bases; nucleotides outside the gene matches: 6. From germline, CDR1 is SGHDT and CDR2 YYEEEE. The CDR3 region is CASSTLAGANYEQYF. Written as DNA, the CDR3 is TGTGCCAGCAGCACACTAGCGGGGGCCAACTACGAGCAGTACTTC.